This is a list of T cell receptor beta chains from one sample in a study of post-analysis software for immune sequencing data. Each CDR3 protein is one row after TCRdb ran MiXCR on the PCR reads. The data show roughly 580,000 distinct CDR3 sequences, roughly 40% seen once. Sequencing input: blood. The receptors come from a girl aged 5-17 years with multiple sclerosis. CDR3s leave out the opening cysteine and the closing phenylalanine or tryptophan. Not all rows give a size; the values are once, few, many and, for expanded clones, a class.

V gene: TRBV28
J gene: TRBJ2-5
clone size: NA
CDR3 protein: ASSLAALETQY

V gene: TRBV12-3/TRBV12-4
J gene: TRBJ1-2
clone size: NA
CDR3 protein: ASSPMQAVGHGYT

V gene: TRBV10-3
J gene: TRBJ1-5
clone size: NA
CDR3 protein: ASRGFGNQPQH

V gene: TRBV7-8
J gene: TRBJ1-2
clone size: once
CDR3 protein: ASKGGGGYHGYT

V gene: TRBV6-5
J gene: TRBJ2-1
clone size: NA
CDR3 protein: ASRYVGAFADNEQF

V gene: TRBV5-1
J gene: TRBJ2-1
clone size: few
CDR3 protein: ASSLDLPGSGYNEQF

V gene: TRBV2
J gene: TRBJ1-1
clone size: NA
CDR3 protein: ASSSGTGTSEAF

V gene: TRBV12-3/TRBV12-4
J gene: TRBJ1-1
clone size: NA
CDR3 protein: ASSFGWGLTPEAF

V gene: TRBV7-9
J gene: TRBJ2-7
clone size: few
CDR3 protein: ASSPRGWSYEQY

V gene: TRBV24-1
J gene: TRBJ2-3
clone size: NA
CDR3 protein: ATSDANLSVYTDTQY

V gene: TRBV20-1
J gene: TRBJ1-1
clone size: few
CDR3 protein: SARDLGTEAF

V gene: TRBV20-1
J gene: TRBJ2-1
clone size: few
CDR3 protein: SAESFGSGRSGEQF

V gene: TRBV12-3/TRBV12-4
J gene: TRBJ2-1
clone size: few
CDR3 protein: ASSFRTSDEQF

V gene: TRBV10-3
J gene: TRBJ2-5
clone size: few
CDR3 protein: AISEGTGREVAQY

V gene: TRBV11-2
J gene: TRBJ2-7
clone size: many
CDR3 protein: ASSLTREQY

V gene: TRBV6-1
J gene: TRBJ2-3
clone size: few
CDR3 protein: ASDPIGGDTQY

V gene: TRBV12-3/TRBV12-4
J gene: TRBJ2-1
clone size: few
CDR3 protein: ASSPEASGRVGKNEQF

V gene: TRBV5-1
J gene: TRBJ2-5
clone size: few
CDR3 protein: ASSLRVQGNQETQY

V gene: TRBV29-1
J gene: TRBJ1-2
clone size: NA
CDR3 protein: SVETGEWWGYT

V gene: TRBV28
J gene: TRBJ1-5
clone size: NA
CDR3 protein: ASSRSQPQH

V gene: TRBV6-1
J gene: TRBJ2-1
clone size: NA
CDR3 protein: ATRGLAGPDEQF

V gene: TRBV12-3/TRBV12-4
J gene: TRBJ2-4
clone size: NA
CDR3 protein: ACSAAYGEQY

V gene: TRBV3-1
J gene: NA
clone size: NA
CDR3 protein: ASSHARGADLETQY

V gene: TRBV24-1
J gene: TRBJ2-3
clone size: once
CDR3 protein: ATSDRVGELDTQY

V gene: TRBV12-3/TRBV12-4
J gene: TRBJ1-2
clone size: NA
CDR3 protein: ASSFDGRKGYGYT

V gene: TRBV5-1
J gene: TRBJ2-7
clone size: many
CDR3 protein: ASSLALAGAYEQY

V gene: TRBV6-2/TRBV6-3
J gene: TRBJ1-1
clone size: NA
CDR3 protein: ASSSGHRASEAF

V gene: TRBV27
J gene: TRBJ2-7
clone size: NA
CDR3 protein: ASGVGYEQY

V gene: TRBV11-2
J gene: TRBJ2-7
clone size: few
CDR3 protein: ASSLAGQLYEQY

V gene: TRBV29-1
J gene: TRBJ2-7
clone size: NA
CDR3 protein: SVGGTLLYEQY

V gene: TRBV7-9
J gene: NA
clone size: few
CDR3 protein: ASSLAGAPLGIVEQY

V gene: TRBV14
J gene: TRBJ1-4
clone size: NA
CDR3 protein: ASSPPGQSANEKLF

V gene: TRBV7-7
J gene: TRBJ2-1
clone size: NA
CDR3 protein: ASSTTSGVNDEQF

V gene: TRBV2
J gene: TRBJ1-5
clone size: few
CDR3 protein: ASSEYGTGGQPQH

V gene: TRBV4-2
J gene: TRBJ2-7
clone size: few
CDR3 protein: ASSRKGQRMVYEQY

V gene: TRBV20-1
J gene: TRBJ2-3
clone size: few
CDR3 protein: SASQSGGSADTQY

V gene: TRBV10-3
J gene: TRBJ1-4
clone size: NA
CDR3 protein: AISESILGAKEKLF

V gene: TRBV7-6
J gene: TRBJ2-1
clone size: few
CDR3 protein: ASSPGLDYGEQF

V gene: TRBV7-8
J gene: TRBJ2-5
clone size: NA
CDR3 protein: ASSLKTGGDETQY

V gene: TRBV12-3/TRBV12-4
J gene: TRBJ2-7
clone size: NA
CDR3 protein: ASSTQTGDPYEQY

V gene: TRBV5-1
J gene: TRBJ2-3
clone size: NA
CDR3 protein: ASSSKVVDTQY

V gene: TRBV24-1
J gene: TRBJ2-2
clone size: NA
CDR3 protein: AISVGGELF

V gene: TRBV27
J gene: NA
clone size: few
CDR3 protein: ASSSPSGRGAYEQY

V gene: TRBV29-1
J gene: TRBJ2-1
clone size: NA
CDR3 protein: SIDRGPTINEQF

V gene: TRBV10-3
J gene: TRBJ2-3
clone size: few
CDR3 protein: AISESEADTQY

V gene: TRBV6-6
J gene: TRBJ2-5
clone size: NA
CDR3 protein: ASGWPGTVQETQY

V gene: TRBV29-1
J gene: TRBJ2-3
clone size: NA
CDR3 protein: SAVGQAIISTDTQY

V gene: TRBV2
J gene: TRBJ2-7
clone size: few
CDR3 protein: ASSKQGSSYEQY

V gene: TRBV12-3/TRBV12-4
J gene: TRBJ1-1
clone size: once
CDR3 protein: ASRYQGPFTEAF

V gene: TRBV7-9
J gene: TRBJ2-4
clone size: NA
CDR3 protein: ASSYSGPRNIQY

V gene: TRBV9
J gene: TRBJ2-7
clone size: NA
CDR3 protein: ASSGAPRTYEQY

V gene: TRBV5-5
J gene: TRBJ2-3
clone size: once
CDR3 protein: ASSSRTGYKTDTQY

V gene: TRBV29-1
J gene: TRBJ2-3
clone size: NA
CDR3 protein: SGAPSTPGGTDTQY

V gene: TRBV2
J gene: TRBJ1-5
clone size: few
CDR3 protein: ASSGQGLSNQPQH

V gene: TRBV12-3/TRBV12-4
J gene: TRBJ2-1
clone size: NA
CDR3 protein: ASSLSWDNEQF

V gene: TRBV5-1
J gene: TRBJ2-3
clone size: NA
CDR3 protein: ASSPPSQGSTDTQY

V gene: TRBV20-1
J gene: TRBJ2-1
clone size: NA
CDR3 protein: SAPGLATEQF

V gene: TRBV6-5
J gene: TRBJ1-1
clone size: NA
CDR3 protein: ASSSSGDMNTEAF

V gene: TRBV4-1
J gene: TRBJ2-7
clone size: many
CDR3 protein: ASSQIWVTSSYEQY